The sequence of this T cell receptor beta chain was determined in a study of blood T cells in healthy people across ages. Findings and limits, study-wide: It was the long-lived donors that had more naive CD4+ cells and higher diversity than aged donors.

Trimming cost V 8 bases and J 8 bases; bases outside gene matches: 8. This CDR3 region has 14 residues. Germline-derived CDR1 and CDR2 are LGHNA and YNFKEQ. Together with a sample-barcoded 5' primer, a J-beta primer mix was included in a second PCR lasting roughly 7 to 11 cycles. Via MiXCR, TCRdb re-called the 5' RACE reads, giving one row per CDR3 protein. The sample shows about 800,000 distinct CDR3 sequences, approximately 25% of them seen only once. As concerns this clonotype: Its matching antigen is unknown. Here the CDR3 omits its conserved ending phenylalanine or tryptophan, so a read error is the likely source.

The same sample was also studied in work on T cells of mothers and their children. That investigation notes: All extracted RNA went into cDNA synthesis, approximately 1.5 ug per 15 ul. The study obtained over 9 million TCR beta CDR3 reads per mother and around 3 million per child.

This rearrangement joins TRBV4-2 to TRBJ2-1; the match to TRBD2 covers 11 bases. The sequenced sample consisted of blood. The receptor was derived from a boy aged 5-17 years in good health. CDR3 DNA sequence: TGTGCCAGCGGGAGAACTAGCGGGAGTGATGAGCAGTTCCTC. It translates to CASGRTSGSDEQFL.